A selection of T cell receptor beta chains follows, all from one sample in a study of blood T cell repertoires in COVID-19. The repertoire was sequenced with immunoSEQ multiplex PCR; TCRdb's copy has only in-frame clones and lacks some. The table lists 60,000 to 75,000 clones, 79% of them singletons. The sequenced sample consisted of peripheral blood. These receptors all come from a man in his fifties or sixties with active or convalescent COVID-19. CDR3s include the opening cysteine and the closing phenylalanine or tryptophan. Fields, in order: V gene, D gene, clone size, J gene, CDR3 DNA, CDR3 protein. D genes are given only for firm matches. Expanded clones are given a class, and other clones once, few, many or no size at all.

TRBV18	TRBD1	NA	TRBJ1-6	TGTGCCAGCTCTCCCCAGACAGGGAGAAATTCACCCCTCCACTTT	CASSPQTGRNSPLHF
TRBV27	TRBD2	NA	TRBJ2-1	TGTGCCAGCAGTCCCCCGGGACTAGACAATGAGCAGTTCTTC	CASSPPGLDNEQFF
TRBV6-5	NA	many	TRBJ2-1	TGTGCCAGCAGTACAACTAGTGTCTATGAGCAGTTCTTC	CASSTTSVYEQFF
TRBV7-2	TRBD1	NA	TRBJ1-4	TGTGCCAGCAGCTCCCGTAGGGGGCCTAATGAAAAACTGTTTTTT	CASSSRRGPNEKLFF
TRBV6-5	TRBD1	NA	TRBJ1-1	TGTGCCAGCAGTCCCAGGACAGGGATGAACACTGAAGCTTTCTTT	CASSPRTGMNTEAFF
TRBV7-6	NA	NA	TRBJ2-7	TGTGCCAGCAGCTTACGGCCAAGTGGGGGCAGGGTGGCGTACGAGCAGTACTTC	CASSLRPSGGRVAYEQYF
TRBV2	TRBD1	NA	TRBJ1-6	TGTGCCAGAGCACGCGACAGGGATTATTCACCCCTCCACTTT	CARARDRDYSPLHF
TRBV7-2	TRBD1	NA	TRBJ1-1	TGTGCCAGCAGCTTAGAAAGGACAGGGAATGAAGCTTTCTTT	CASSLERTGNEAFF
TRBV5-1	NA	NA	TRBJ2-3	TGCGCCAGCAGCATAACTAGAGCAGATACGCAGTATTTT	CASSITRADTQYF
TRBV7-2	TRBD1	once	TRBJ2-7	TGTGCCAGCAGCTTAGCGGGGACAGGGGGTCACGAGCAGTACTTC	CASSLAGTGGHEQYF
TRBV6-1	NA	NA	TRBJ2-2	TGTGCCAGCAGTGAAAATCAGGGGCGGGAGCTGTTTTTT	CASSENQGRELFF
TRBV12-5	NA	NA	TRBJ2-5	TGTGCTAGTGGTTTGGGACAGGCCCCCCAAGAGACCCAGTACTTC	CASGLGQAPQETQYF
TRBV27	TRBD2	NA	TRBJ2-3	TGTGCCAGCAGCCCCAGAGCGGGGGCCACAGATACGCAGTATTTT	CASSPRAGATDTQYF
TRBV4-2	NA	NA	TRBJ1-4	TGTGCCAGCAGCCAAGATCCGGGGATAAATGAAAAACTGTTTTTT	CASSQDPGINEKLFF
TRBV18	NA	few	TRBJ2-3	TGTGCCAGCTCACCGGGCCAGCTCCCAGATACGCAGTATTTT	CASSPGQLPDTQYF
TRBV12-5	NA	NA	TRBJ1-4	TGTGCTAGTGGGCAGGGAAATGAAAAACTGTTTTTT	CASGQGNEKLFF
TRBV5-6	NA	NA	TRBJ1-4	TGTGCCAGCAGCTTGGCTTGGTCCAGGGGCGCAACTAATGAAAAACTGTTTTTT	CASSLAWSRGATNEKLFF
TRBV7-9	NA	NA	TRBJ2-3	TGTGCCAGCAGCTATGACTTCAACACAGATACGCAGTATTTT	CASSYDFNTDTQYF
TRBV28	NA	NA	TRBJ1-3	TGTGCCAGCGGCCTTACAGGGACGGGGAGAAACACCATATATTTT	CASGLTGTGRNTIYF
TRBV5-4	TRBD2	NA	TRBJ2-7	TGTGCCAGCAGCTGGAGTGGCGGGGGAACCTACGAGCAGTACTTC	CASSWSGGGTYEQYF
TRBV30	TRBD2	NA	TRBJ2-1	TGTGCCTGGAGTGCCAGTAGCGGGGCTCAGTTCTTC	CAWSASSGAQFF
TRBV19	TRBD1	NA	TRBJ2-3	TGTGCCAGTTCCAGGTACTCAGGGGGCGCGGATACGCAGTATTTT	CASSRYSGGADTQYF
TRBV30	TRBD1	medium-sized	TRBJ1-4	TGTGCCTGGAGACCGGGACAGGGAAGCGAAAAACTGTTTTTT	CAWRPGQGSEKLFF
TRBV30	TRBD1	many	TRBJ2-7	TGTGCCTGGGCTTGGGGGACAGGTCCCTACGAGCAGTACTTC	CAWAWGTGPYEQYF
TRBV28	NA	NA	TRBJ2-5	TGTGCCAGCAGTCCACCTGGAAGGGGATGGGAGACCCAGTACTTC	CASSPPGRGWETQYF
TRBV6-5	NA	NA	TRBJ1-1	TGTGCCAGCAGTTCCGCCAGCAGGGCGAACACTGAAGCTTTCTTT	CASSSASRANTEAFF
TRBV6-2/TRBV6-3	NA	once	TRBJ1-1	TGTGCCAGCAGTTACCAAGGAGGGGACACTGAAGCTTTCTTT	CASSYQGGDTEAFF